The 25 T cell receptor beta chains reported below all come from one sample, sequenced in a study of CD8 T cells in ankylosing spondylitis. Study results and caveats: Blood of patients with ankylosing spondylitis appeared to be characterized by a TCR beta motif of fewer than 10 highly homologous variants.

For these TCRs, the target antigens are not known. Via MiXCR, TCRdb re-called the 5' RACE reads, giving one row per CDR3 protein. The data contain approximately 300,000 distinct CDR3 sequences, 8% of them singletons. The specimen sequenced was blood, either unsorted or a sorted T cell fraction (not recorded which). These receptors all come from a male donor with ankylosing spondylitis.

This clonotype was observed at least ten times. V is TRBV29-1 and J is TRBJ2-2, with 10 positions matching TRBD1. CDR3 length: 12 amino acids. The ends lost 7 bases at V and 6 bases at J; junction bases unmatched: 2. Germline V gene lookup returns CDR1 SQVTM and CDR2 ANQGSEA. The CDR3 is CSGGQGAGELFF. The CDR3 bases are TGCAGCGGAGGACAGGGGGCCGGGGAGCTGTTTTTT.

This clonotype was detected a few times. The chain links TRBV27 to TRBJ2-1; D tentatively fits TRBD1 or TRBD2 (6 bases each). CDR3 length equals 16 residues. The germline V gene encodes CDR1 MNHEY and CDR2 SMNVEV (reference sequence). Trimming pared 1 base from V and 0 bases from J, leaving 10 bases between. The CDR3 nucleotides are TGTGCCAGCAGTTTATTTTCGGGGGCCTCCTACAATGAGCAGTTCTTC. Protein: CASSLFSGASYNEQFF.

This clonotype was seen a few times. This sequence joins TRBV12-3 or TRBV12-4 and TRBJ2-2; TRBD1 matches 7 bases. The trim removed 5 bases at V and 5 bases at J, leaving 8 bases unmatched. The CDR3 has 15 amino acids. In DNA, the CDR3 is TGTGCCAGCAGTACCAGGACAGGTGGGACCGGGGAGCTGTTTTTT. This gives the protein CASSTRTGGTGELFF.

This clonotype was seen ten or more times. The chain combines TRBV20-1 with TRBJ2-7; 10 bases fit TRBD2. The CDR3 runs 14 residues. CDR1 DFQATT and CDR2 SNEGSKA come from the germline V gene (reference sequence). J was trimmed by 4 bases and V by 5 bases; bases with no gene match: 8. In nucleotides, the CDR3 is TGCAGTGCTTTCAGAGCGGGAGGGCCGTACGAGCAGTACTTC. Protein product: CSAFRAGGPYEQYF.

This clonotype was recorded many times. The V and J genes are TRBV29-1 and TRBJ2-1; no firm D call. The CDR3 extends over 13 amino acids. Looked up from germline, CDR1 is SQVTM and CDR2 is ANQGSEA. Trimming removed 6 bases at V and 0 bases at J, with 9 bases between. The CDR3 sequence: CSVPLSSYNEQFF. CDR3 sequence (DNA): TGCAGCGTACCCTTGAGCTCCTACAATGAGCAGTTCTTC.

The chain couples TRBV6-5 to TRBJ2-5; D is perhaps TRBD1 (6 bases). This CDR3 is built from 14 residues. V was cut by 2 bases and J by 3 bases, with 10 bases left in between. Germline V CDR1 and CDR2: MNHEY, SVGAGI. CDR3 nucleotide sequence: TGTGCCAGCAGTTACGTCGCAGGGGAAGAGACCCAGTACTTC. It translates to CASSYVAGEETQYF.

This clonotype was seen only a few times. The CDR3 sequence: CASSPSTAPQFF. The CDR3 bases are TGTGCCAGCAGTCCATCTACGGCTCCCCAGTTCTTC. This rearrangement joins TRBV27 to TRBJ2-1; D uncertain. The CDR3 is 12 amino acids. Per germline, CDR1 MNHEY and CDR2 SMNVEV (reference sequence). V was trimmed by 5 bases and J by 13 bases, leaving 15 bases between them.

This clonotype was seen a few times. CDR3 sequence reads: CASSLPGTSGADTQYF. CDR3 coding DNA: TGTGCCAGTAGTCTACCGGGGACTAGCGGGGCAGATACGCAGTATTTT. The chain is built from TRBV19 and TRBJ2-3, with TRBD2 matching over 13 bases. Trimming removed 5 bases from V and 4 bases from J; junction bases left unmatched: 6. CDR1 is LNHDA, CDR2 SQIVND, per germline (reference sequence). This CDR3 region has 16 residues.

This clonotype was found many times. The chain recombines TRBV7-3 with TRBJ2-3; TRBD2 matches at 8 bases. CDR1 SGHTA and CDR2 FQGTGA come from the germline V gene. Trimming removed 5 bases from V and 6 bases from J; junction bases left unmatched: 10. The CDR3 is 15 amino acids. The CDR3 protein is CASSPQAGEFDTQYF. CDR3 sequence (DNA): TGTGCCAGCAGCCCCCAAGCGGGAGAGTTTGATACGCAGTATTTT.

This clonotype was picked up many times. This chain joins TRBV5-1 and TRBJ2-5; D not certain. CDR3 length: 13 residues. The ends were cut back, 4 bases at V and 2 bases at J, with 9 bases in the middle. The germline gives CDR1 SGHRS, CDR2 YFSETQ. CDR3 bases: TGCGCCAGCAGCGAAAGTCGACAAGAGACCCAGTACTTC. As protein: CASSESRQETQYF.

At least ten counts were recorded for this clonotype. The CDR3 DNA is TGTGCCAGCAGTCCAACCGGGGCTGGCTACTCCTACGAGCAGTACTTC. Protein: CASSPTGAGYSYEQYF. V and J are TRBV5-6 and TRBJ2-7; D is tentatively TRBD1 or TRBD2 (5 bases each). Trimming removed 5 bases at V and 0 bases at J, with 18 bases between. The CDR3 loop spans 16 amino acids. CDR1 SGHDT and CDR2 YYEEEE come from the germline V gene.

This clonotype was detected ten times or more. The rearrangement uses TRBV10-3 and TRBJ2-2; D perhaps matches TRBD1 (6 bases). Germline V gene data show CDR1 as ENHRY and CDR2 as SYGVKD. Trimming removed 4 bases from V and 0 bases from J, with 6 bases in between. The CDR3 is made up of 14 amino acids. The CDR3 DNA follows: TGTGCCATCAGTGGGACAGCGAACACCGGGGAGCTGTTTTTT. It codes for CAISGTANTGELFF.

In the case of this clonotype: At one end, the junction sequence differs from germline, possibly due to a read error. The chain employs TRBV20-1 and TRBJ2-1; 7 bases align to TRBD2. CDR3 length: 16 residues. The germline V gene encodes CDR1 DFQATT and CDR2 SNEGSKA (reference sequence). CDR3 DNA sequence: TGCAGTGCCAGAGCGGGGAAGACTAGCAGCTACAATGAGCAGTTCTTC. Translating gives CSARAGKTSSYNEQFF.

The rearrangement joins TRBV12-3 or TRBV12-4 to TRBJ2-6; D is perhaps TRBD2 (7 bases). V was clipped by 5 bases and J by 0 bases, with 20 bases between them. The CDR3 runs 19 residues. The CDR3 spells CASSARRRGASSGANVLTF. The CDR3 nucleotides are TGTGCCAGCAGTGCAAGACGACGGGGGGCAAGCTCTGGGGCCAACGTCCTGACTTTC.

CDR3 coding DNA: TGTGCCAGCAGAACCCCCGGACAGGGGCCACCCCTCCACTTT. Protein: CASRTPGQGPPLHF. The chain uses TRBV2 and TRBJ1-6, with 9 bases fitting TRBD1. The CDR3 runs to 14 residues. Germline CDR1 and CDR2: SNHLY and FYNNEI. V shed 6 bases, J shed 11 bases, and the junction held 8 bases outside the gene matches.

This clonotype was observed a few times. The chain combines TRBV12-3 or TRBV12-4 with TRBJ2-4, with D tentatively TRBD2 (6 bases). The CDR3 length is 14 residues. The V gene lost 6 bases and the J gene lost 2 bases, with 11 bases spanning the gap. CDR3 in DNA: TGTGCCAGCAGCCCCGCGGGAACCAAAAACATTCAGTACTTC. Translated: CASSPAGTKNIQYF.

This clonotype was counted ten times or more. V is TRBV24-1 and J is TRBJ2-3; unclear D gene. The CDR3 covers 13 residues. The germline CDR1 and CDR2 sequences are KGHDR and SFDVKD. Trimming stripped 3 bases from V and 3 bases from J, with 6 bases between. The CDR3 region is CATSDLLTDTQYF. In DNA form, the CDR3 reads TGTGCCACCAGTGATCTTTTGACAGATACGCAGTATTTT.

This clonotype was detected a few times. For the CDR3, the DNA is TGCAGTGCTTCGCAAACTGGAAACACCATATATTTT. As protein: CSASQTGNTIYF. The chain employs TRBV20-1 and TRBJ1-3; D is ambiguous. The V end lost 5 bases, the J end lost 2 bases, and 7 bases lay between the germline ends. Germline lookup yields CDR1 DFQATT and CDR2 SNEGSKA (reference sequence). The CDR3 loop spans 12 amino acids.

This clonotype has only a few counts. The rearrangement links TRBV6-1 to TRBJ2-1, with 7 bases matching TRBD1. The junction had 7 bases not matched to a gene; V was cut back by 6 bases and J by 8 bases. CDR3 size: 13 residues. Per the germline V gene, CDR1 is MNHNS and CDR2 is SASEGT. This CDR3 reads CASRLGQYDEQFF. CDR3 in DNA: TGTGCCAGCAGACTGGGACAGTACGATGAGCAGTTCTTC.

The chain recombines TRBV9 with TRBJ2-5; a weak D match, TRBD1 (5 bases). Germline CDR1 and CDR2: SGDLS and YYNGEE. The CDR3 totals 14 residues. Between the trimmed V and J ends, which lost 3 bases and 4 bases, there was a span of 13 bases. This CDR3 reads CASSARTWGETQYF. The CDR3 DNA sequence: TGTGCCAGCAGCGCCCGGACATGGGGAGAGACCCAGTACTTC.

This clonotype has just a few counts. The rearrangement uses TRBV29-1 and TRBJ2-1; D gene unclear. Trimming stripped 7 bases from V and 7 bases from J, with 11 bases between. Germline CDR1 and CDR2: SQVTM and ANQGSEA. The CDR3 runs 11 residues. The CDR3, as DNA: TGCAGCGCCCATTGGGGTAATGAGCAGTTCTTC. This gives the protein CSAHWGNEQFF.

The CDR3 DNA reads TGTGCCAGCAGTTTAGGGGCGGGAAATGTAGATACGCAGTATTTT. It encodes CASSLGAGNVDTQYF. This rearrangement joins TRBV28 to TRBJ2-3; weak D call: TRBD2 (6 bases). The length of the CDR3 is 15 residues. V was clipped by 2 bases and J by 5 bases, with 14 bases between them. In germline, CDR1 is MDHEN, CDR2 SYDVKM. The variable domain in full, completed from reference TRBV28 and TRBJ2-3, reads DVKVTQSSRYLVKRTGEKVFLECVQDMDHENMFWYRQDPGLGLRLIYFSYDVKMKEKGDIPEGYSVSREKKERFSLILESASTNQTSMYLCASSLGAGNVDTQYFGPGTRLTVL.

The chain recombines TRBV29-1 with TRBJ2-5; D not resolved. The CDR3 totals 13 residues. The germline CDR1 and CDR2 sequences are SQVTM and ANQGSEA. The V end was cut by 4 bases, the J end by 2 bases, with 11 bases between. The DNA for the CDR3 is TGCAGCGTTGTCATAGCATCGCAAGAGACCCAGTACTTC. Translation: CSVVIASQETQYF.

This clonotype was counted only a few times. The CDR3 DNA is TGTGCCAGCAGTTTTGAGGGGACTATCGGCTACACCTTC. It is translated as CASSFEGTIGYTF. The chain has TRBV6-2 or TRBV6-3 and TRBJ1-2; the D gene is possibly TRBD1 (5 bases). This CDR3 comprises 13 residues. With 4 bases removed from V and 8 bases from J, the gap between germline ends came to 14 bases. From germline, CDR1 is MNHEY and CDR2 SVGEGT.

This clonotype occurred a few times. V and J are TRBV9 and TRBJ2-7, with 9 nucleotides matching TRBD2. The germline CDR1 and CDR2 sequences are SGDLS and YYNGEE. The V and J ends lost 1 base and 6 bases, in that order; junction bases with no gene match: 8. This CDR3 has 15 amino acids. CDR3 loop: CASSVRASGNSEQYF. DNA for the CDR3: TGTGCCAGCAGCGTAAGGGCTAGCGGGAACTCCGAGCAGTACTTC.